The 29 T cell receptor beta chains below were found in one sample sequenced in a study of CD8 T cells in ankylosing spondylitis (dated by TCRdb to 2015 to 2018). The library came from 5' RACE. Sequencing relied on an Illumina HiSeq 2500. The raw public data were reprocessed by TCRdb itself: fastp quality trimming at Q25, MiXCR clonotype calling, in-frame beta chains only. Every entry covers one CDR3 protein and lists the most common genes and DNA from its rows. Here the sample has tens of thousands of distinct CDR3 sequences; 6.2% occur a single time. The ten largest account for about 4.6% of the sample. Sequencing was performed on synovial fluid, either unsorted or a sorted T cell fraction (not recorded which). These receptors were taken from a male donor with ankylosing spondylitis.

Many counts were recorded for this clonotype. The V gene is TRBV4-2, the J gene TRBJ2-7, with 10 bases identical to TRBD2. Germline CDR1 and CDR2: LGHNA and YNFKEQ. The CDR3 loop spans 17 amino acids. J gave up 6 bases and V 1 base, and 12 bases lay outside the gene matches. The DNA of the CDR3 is TGTGCCAGCAGCCAAGGACCGCTTCTAGCGGGAGAAGGCGAGCAGTACTTC. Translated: CASSQGPLLAGEGEQYF.

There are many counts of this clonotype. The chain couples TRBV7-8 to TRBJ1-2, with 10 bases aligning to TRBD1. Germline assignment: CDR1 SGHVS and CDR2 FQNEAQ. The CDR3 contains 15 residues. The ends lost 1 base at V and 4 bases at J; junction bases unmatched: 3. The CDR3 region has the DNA TGTGCCAGCAGCTTAGTGACAGGGGGCGGCTATGGCTACACCTTC. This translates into CASSLVTGGGYGYTF. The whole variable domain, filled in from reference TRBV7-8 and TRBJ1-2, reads GAGVSQSPRYKVAKRGQDVALRCDPISGHVSLFWYQQALGQGPEFLTYFQNEAQLDKSGLPSDRFFAERPEGSVSTLKIQRTQQEDSAVYLCASSLVTGGGYGYTFGSGTRLTVV.

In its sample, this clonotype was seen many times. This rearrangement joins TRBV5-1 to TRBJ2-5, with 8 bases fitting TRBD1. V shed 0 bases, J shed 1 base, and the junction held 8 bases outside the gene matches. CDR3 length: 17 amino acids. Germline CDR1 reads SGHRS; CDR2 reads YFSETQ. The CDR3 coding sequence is TGCGCCAGCAGCTTGGACGGGACAGGAGCGCGCCAAGAGACCCAGTACTTC. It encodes CASSLDGTGARQETQYF.

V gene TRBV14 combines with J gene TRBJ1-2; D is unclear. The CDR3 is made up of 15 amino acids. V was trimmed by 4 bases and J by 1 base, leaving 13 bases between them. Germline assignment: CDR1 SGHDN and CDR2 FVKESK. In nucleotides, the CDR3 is TGTGCCAGCAGCCCTAGGGCAGACATTAACTATGGCTACACCTTC. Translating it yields CASSPRADINYGYTF.

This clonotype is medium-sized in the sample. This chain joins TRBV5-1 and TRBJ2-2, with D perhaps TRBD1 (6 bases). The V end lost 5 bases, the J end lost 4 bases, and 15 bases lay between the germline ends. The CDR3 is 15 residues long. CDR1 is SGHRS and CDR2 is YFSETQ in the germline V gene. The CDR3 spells CASSFGGSGTGELFF. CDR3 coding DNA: TGCGCCAGCAGTTTTGGGGGCTCCGGCACCGGGGAGCTGTTTTTT. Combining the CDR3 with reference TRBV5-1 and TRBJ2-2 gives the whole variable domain KAGVTQTPRYLIKTRGQQVTLSCSPISGHRSVSWYQQTPGQGLQFLFEYFSETQRNKGNFPGRFSGRQFSNSRSEMNVSTLELGDSALYLCASSFGGSGTGELFFGEGSRLTVL.

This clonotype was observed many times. The CDR3 spells CASSRRWDGRANTGELFF. The CDR3 nucleotides read TGTGCCAGCAGCCGCAGATGGGACGGGAGGGCGAACACCGGGGAGCTGTTTTTT. The chain joins TRBV3-1 to TRBJ2-2, with 8 bases fitting TRBD2. The CDR3 sequence is 18 residues long. Trimming cost V 4 bases and J 0 bases; bases outside gene matches: 10. Per the germline V gene, CDR1 is LGHDT and CDR2 is YNNKEL (reference sequence).

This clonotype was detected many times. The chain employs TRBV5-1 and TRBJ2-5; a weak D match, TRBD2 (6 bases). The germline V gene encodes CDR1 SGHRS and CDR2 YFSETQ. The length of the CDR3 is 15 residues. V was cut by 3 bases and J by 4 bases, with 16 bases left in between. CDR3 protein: CASSSAPGVGETQYF. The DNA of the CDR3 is TGCGCCAGCAGCTCCGCCCCGGGAGTGGGAGAGACCCAGTACTTC.

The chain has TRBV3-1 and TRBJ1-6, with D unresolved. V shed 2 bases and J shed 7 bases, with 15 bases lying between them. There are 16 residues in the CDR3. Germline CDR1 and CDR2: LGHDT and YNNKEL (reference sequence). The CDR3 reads CASSQSVGQANSPLHF. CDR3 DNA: TGTGCCAGCAGCCAAAGTGTTGGGCAGGCCAATTCACCCCTCCACTTT. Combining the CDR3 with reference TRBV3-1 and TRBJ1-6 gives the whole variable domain DTAVSQTPKYLVTQMGNDKSIKCEQNLGHDTMYWYKQDSKKFLKIMFSYNNKELIINETVPNRFSPKSPDKAHLNLHINSLELGDSAVYFCASSQSVGQANSPLHFGNGTRLTVT.

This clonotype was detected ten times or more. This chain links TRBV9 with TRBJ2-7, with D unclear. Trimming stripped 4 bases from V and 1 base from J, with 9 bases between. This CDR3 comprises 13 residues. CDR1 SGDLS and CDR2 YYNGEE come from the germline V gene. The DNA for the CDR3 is TGTGCCAGCAGCCCCCGTCCGTCCTACGAGCAGTACTTC. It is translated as CASSPRPSYEQYF.

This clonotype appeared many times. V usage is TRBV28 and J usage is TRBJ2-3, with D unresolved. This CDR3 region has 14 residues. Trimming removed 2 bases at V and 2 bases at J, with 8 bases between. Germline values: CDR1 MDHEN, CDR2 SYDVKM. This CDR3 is CASSLSAHTDTQYF. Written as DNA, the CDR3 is TGTGCCAGCAGTTTAAGCGCCCACACAGATACGCAGTATTTT.

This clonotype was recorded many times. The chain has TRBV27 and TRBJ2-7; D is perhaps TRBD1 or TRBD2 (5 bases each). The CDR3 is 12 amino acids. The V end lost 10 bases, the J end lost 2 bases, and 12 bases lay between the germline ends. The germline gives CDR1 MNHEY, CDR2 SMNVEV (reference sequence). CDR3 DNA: TGTGCCACGAGGCGAGGGGCCTACGAGCAGTACTTC. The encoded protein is CATRRGAYEQYF.

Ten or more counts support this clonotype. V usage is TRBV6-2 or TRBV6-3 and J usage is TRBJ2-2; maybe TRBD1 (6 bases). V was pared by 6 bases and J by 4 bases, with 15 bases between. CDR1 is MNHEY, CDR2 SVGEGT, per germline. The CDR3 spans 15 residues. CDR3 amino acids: CASRYHRARTGELFF. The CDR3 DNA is TGTGCCAGCAGATACCACAGGGCGCGCACCGGGGAGCTGTTTTTT.

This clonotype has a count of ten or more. The CDR3 protein is CASGASGISTDTQYF. The CDR3 nucleotides read TGTGCCAGCGGAGCTAGCGGGATTAGCACAGATACGCAGTATTTT. V usage is TRBV12-3 or TRBV12-4 and J usage is TRBJ2-3, with 9 bases aligning to TRBD2. Unmatched junction bases numbered 6, after V lost 8 bases and J lost 0 bases. This CDR3 spans 15 amino acids.

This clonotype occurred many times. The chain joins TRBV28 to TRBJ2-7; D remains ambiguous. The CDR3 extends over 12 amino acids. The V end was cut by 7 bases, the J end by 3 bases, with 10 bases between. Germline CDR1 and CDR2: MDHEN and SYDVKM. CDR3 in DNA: TGTGCCAGCACGGGTGGCTACTACGAGCAGTACTTC. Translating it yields CASTGGYYEQYF.

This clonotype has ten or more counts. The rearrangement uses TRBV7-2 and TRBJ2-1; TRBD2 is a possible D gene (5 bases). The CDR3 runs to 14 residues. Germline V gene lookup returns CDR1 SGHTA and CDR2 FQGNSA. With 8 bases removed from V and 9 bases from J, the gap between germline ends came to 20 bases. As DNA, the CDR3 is TGTGCCAGCGGAGCTAATATGGCGGGCACTGAGCAGTTCTTC. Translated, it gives CASGANMAGTEQFF.

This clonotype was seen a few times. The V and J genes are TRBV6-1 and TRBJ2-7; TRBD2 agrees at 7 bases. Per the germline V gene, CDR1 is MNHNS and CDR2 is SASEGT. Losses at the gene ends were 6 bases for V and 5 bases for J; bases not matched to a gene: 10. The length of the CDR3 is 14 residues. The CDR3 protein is CASRREGLEDEQYF. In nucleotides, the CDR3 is TGTGCCAGCAGGAGGGAGGGCTTAGAGGACGAGCAGTACTTC.

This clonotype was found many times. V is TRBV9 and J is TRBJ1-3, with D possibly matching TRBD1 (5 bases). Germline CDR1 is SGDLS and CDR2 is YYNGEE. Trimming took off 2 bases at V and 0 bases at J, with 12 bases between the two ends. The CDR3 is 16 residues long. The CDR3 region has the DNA TGTGCCAGCAGCGTTGGGGCACCGAGCTCTGGAAACACCATATATTTT. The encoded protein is CASSVGAPSSGNTIYF.

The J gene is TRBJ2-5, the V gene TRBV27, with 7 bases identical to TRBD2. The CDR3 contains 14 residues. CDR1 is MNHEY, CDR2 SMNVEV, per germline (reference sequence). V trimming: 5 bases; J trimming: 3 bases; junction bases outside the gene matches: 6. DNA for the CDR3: TGTGCCAGCAGTCAGGGACTACCGAAAGAGACCCAGTACTTC. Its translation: CASSQGLPKETQYF.

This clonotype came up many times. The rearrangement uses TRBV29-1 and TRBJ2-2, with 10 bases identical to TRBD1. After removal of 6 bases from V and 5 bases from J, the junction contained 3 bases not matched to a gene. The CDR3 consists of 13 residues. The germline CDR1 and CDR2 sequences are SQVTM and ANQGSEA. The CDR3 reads CSVGTGVTGELFF. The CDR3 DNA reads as TGCAGCGTGGGGACAGGGGTTACCGGGGAGCTGTTTTTT.

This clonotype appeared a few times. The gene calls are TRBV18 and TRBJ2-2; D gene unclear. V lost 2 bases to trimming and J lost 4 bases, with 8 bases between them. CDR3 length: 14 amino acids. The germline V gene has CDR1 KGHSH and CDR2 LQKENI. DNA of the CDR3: TGTGCCAGCTCACCAGGGTTTCGCACCGGGGAGCTGTTTTTT. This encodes CASSPGFRTGELFF.

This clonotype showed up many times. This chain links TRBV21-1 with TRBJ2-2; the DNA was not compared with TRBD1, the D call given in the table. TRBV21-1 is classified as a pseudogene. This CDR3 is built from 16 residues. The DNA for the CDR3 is TGTGCCGCGTCGATTACAGGGGTCCCTAACACCGGGGAGCTGTTTTTT. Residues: CAASITGVPNTGELFF.

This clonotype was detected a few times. The CDR3 DNA is TGTGCCAGCTCACTCCAGGGGGCCTACGAGCAGTACTTC. Its protein is CASSLQGAYEQYF. The chain has TRBV18 and TRBJ2-7; TRBD1 matches 7 bases. V gave up 4 bases and J gave up 2 bases; unmatched junction bases: 2. The CDR3 covers 13 residues. Germline V gene sequence: CDR1 KGHSH, CDR2 LQKENI.

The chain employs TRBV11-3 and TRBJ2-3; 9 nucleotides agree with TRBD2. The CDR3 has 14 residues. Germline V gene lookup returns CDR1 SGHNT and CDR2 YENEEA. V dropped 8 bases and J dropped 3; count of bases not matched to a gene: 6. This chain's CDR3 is CASHRGLATDTQYF. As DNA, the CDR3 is TGTGCCAGCCACCGGGGACTAGCAACAGATACGCAGTATTTT.

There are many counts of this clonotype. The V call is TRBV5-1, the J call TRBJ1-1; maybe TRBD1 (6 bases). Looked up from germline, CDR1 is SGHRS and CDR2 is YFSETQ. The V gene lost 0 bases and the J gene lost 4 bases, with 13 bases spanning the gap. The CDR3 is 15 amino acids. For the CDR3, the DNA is TGCGCCAGCAGCTTGGTCCCAGGGGATATCACTGAAGCTTTCTTT. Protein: CASSLVPGDITEAFF.

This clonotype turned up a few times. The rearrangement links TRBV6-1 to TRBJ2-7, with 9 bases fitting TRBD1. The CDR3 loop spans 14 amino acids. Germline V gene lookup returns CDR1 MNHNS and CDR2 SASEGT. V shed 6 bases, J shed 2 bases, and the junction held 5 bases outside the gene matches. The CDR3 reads CASRPDRGAYEQYF. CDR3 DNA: TGTGCCAGCAGACCGGACAGGGGAGCCTACGAGCAGTACTTC.

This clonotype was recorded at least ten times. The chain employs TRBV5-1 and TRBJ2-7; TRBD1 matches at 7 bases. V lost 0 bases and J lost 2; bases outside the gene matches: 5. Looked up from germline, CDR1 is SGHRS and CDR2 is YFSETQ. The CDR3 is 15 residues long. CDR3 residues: CASSLASQGAYEQYF. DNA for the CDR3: TGCGCCAGCAGCTTGGCGTCCCAGGGGGCCTACGAGCAGTACTTC.

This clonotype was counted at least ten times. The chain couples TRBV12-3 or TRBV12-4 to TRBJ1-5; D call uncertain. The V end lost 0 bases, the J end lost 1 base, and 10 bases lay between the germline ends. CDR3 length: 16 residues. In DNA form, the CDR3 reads TGTGCCAGCAGTTTAGCGCGGGGATCCAGCAATCAGCCCCAGCATTTT. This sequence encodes CASSLARGSSNQPQHF.

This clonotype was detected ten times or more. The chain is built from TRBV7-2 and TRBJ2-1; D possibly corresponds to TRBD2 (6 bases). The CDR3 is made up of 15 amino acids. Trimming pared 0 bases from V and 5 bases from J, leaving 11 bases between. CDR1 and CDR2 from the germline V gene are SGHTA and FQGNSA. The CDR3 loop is CASSLASGRDNEQFF. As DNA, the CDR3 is TGTGCCAGCAGCTTAGCTAGCGGTCGGGACAATGAGCAGTTCTTC.

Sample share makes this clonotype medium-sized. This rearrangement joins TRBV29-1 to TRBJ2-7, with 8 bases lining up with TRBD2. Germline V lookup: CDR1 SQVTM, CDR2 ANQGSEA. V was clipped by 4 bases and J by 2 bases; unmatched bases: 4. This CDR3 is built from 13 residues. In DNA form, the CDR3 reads TGCAGCGTTGTAAGCGGGAGTCCCTACGAGCAGTACTTC. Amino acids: CSVVSGSPYEQYF.